This is a list of T cell receptor beta chains from one sample in a study of shared clonotypes between healthy human individuals. Libraries were prepared by immunoSEQ multiplex PCR; TCRdb keeps only in-frame clonotypes and omits some of them. The profile shows about 1,900,000 clones, about 95% of them singletons. The sample taken for sequencing was naive CD8+ T cells sorted from blood. All receptors derive from a man in his late teens or twenties in good health. Each CDR3 is given with its conserved first and last residue. A D gene is named only where the DNA matches it firmly. Size tells how often a clone was seen (once, few, many) or the class of an expanded clone, and some rows leave it out.

>TRBV10-3|TRBJ1-2|NA|NA
CAISESMEYYGYTF
TGTGCCATCAGTGAGTCCATGGAGTACTATGGCTACACCTTC
>TRBV9|TRBJ2-7|NA|NA
CASSVLGTTGDEQYF
TGTGCCAGCAGCGTATTGGGGACGACCGGAGACGAGCAGTACTTC
>TRBV11-2|TRBJ2-7|TRBD2|NA
CASSFFARGSNEQYF
TGTGCCAGCAGCTTCTTCGCGCGGGGGTCCAACGAGCAGTACTTC
>TRBV27|TRBJ2-7|TRBD2|once
CASSAPGLATYEQYF
TGTGCCAGCTCAGCACCGGGACTAGCAACCTACGAGCAGTACTTC
>TRBV11-1|TRBJ1-2|NA|NA
CASSFAGVTYGYTF
TGTGCCAGCAGTTTCGCAGGGGTCACATATGGCTACACCTTC
>TRBV15|TRBJ1-2|TRBD1|NA
CATSRDLEGAPGYTF
TGTGCCACCAGCAGAGATTTAGAGGGGGCTCCTGGCTACACCTTC
>TRBV2|TRBJ2-7|NA|NA
CASSADSSYEQYF
TGTGCCAGCAGCGCGGACAGTTCCTACGAGCAGTACTTC
>TRBV27|TRBJ2-5|NA|once
CASSFQGIQETQYF
TGTGCCAGCAGTTTTCAGGGAATTCAGGAGACCCAGTACTTC
>TRBV11-2|TRBJ2-7|NA|NA
CASSLAEDYEQYF
TGTGCCAGCAGCTTAGCCGAGGACTACGAGCAGTACTTC
>TRBV10-3|TRBJ2-1|TRBD1|once
CATNPLGQEVNEQFF
TGTGCCACGAACCCTTTGGGACAGGAGGTCAATGAGCAGTTCTTC
>TRBV25-1|TRBJ1-5|NA|NA
CASSGREPNQPQHF
TGTGCCAGCAGTGGCCGGGAACCCAATCAGCCCCAGCATTTT
>TRBV7-9|TRBJ1-5|NA|NA
CASSLWSQPQHF
TGTGCCAGCAGCTTATGGAGTCAGCCCCAGCATTTT
>TRBV19|TRBJ1-6|NA|once
CASSIWVWTEALSPLHF
TGTGCCAGTAGTATCTGGGTTTGGACGGAAGCCCTTTCACCCCTCCACTTT
>TRBV27|TRBJ2-7|TRBD1|NA
CASSWTGGGYEQYF
TGTGCCAGCAGTTGGACAGGGGGCGGCTACGAGCAGTACTTC
>TRBV19|TRBJ1-1|NA|NA
CASSIDGVWNEAFF
TGTGCCAGTAGTATAGACGGGGTGTGGAATGAAGCTTTCTTT
>TRBV6-1|TRBJ2-7|TRBD1|few
CASSDFPGQDGSSYEQYF
TGTGCCAGCAGTGATTTCCCGGGACAGGACGGTAGCTCCTACGAGCAGTACTTC
>TRBV5-4|TRBJ2-5|TRBD2|NA
CASRRTSGNPETQYF
TGTGCCAGCAGGCGGACTAGCGGGAACCCCGAGACCCAGTACTTC
>TRBV13|TRBJ2-1|NA|NA
CASSLGTLDEQFF
TGTGCCAGCAGCTTGGGGACGCTCGATGAGCAGTTCTTC
>TRBV7-9|TRBJ2-3|NA|NA
CASRRPGRTNTDTQYF
TGTGCCAGCAGGAGGCCGGGACGGACAAACACAGATACGCAGTATTTT
>TRBV29-1|TRBJ2-1|NA|once
CSAEQGYNEQFF
TGCAGCGCTGAACAGGGCTACAATGAGCAGTTCTTC
>TRBV27|TRBJ2-7|TRBD1|once
CASSGQGPVSGEQYF
TGTGCCAGCTCGGGACAGGGCCCCGTTTCGGGCGAGCAGTACTTC
>TRBV4-1|TRBJ1-5|NA|few
CASSQVINQPQHF
TGCGCCAGCAGCCAAGTCATAAATCAGCCCCAGCATTTT
>TRBV19|TRBJ2-1|TRBD1|NA
CASSTGGLEAPYLDEQFF
TGTGCCAGTAGTACAGGGGGTTTAGAGGCTCCCTACCTGGATGAGCAGTTCTTC
>TRBV7-2|TRBJ2-3|NA|NA
CASSVVADTQYF
TGTGCCAGCAGCGTCGTAGCAGATACGCAGTATTTT
>TRBV2|TRBJ2-7|NA|NA
CATTGSSYEQYF
TGTGCCACAACCGGCTCTTCCTACGAGCAGTACTTC
>TRBV14|TRBJ2-7|TRBD1|NA
CASSQWGQGSRWAYEQYF
TGTGCCAGCAGCCAATGGGGACAGGGGTCCCGTTGGGCCTACGAGCAGTACTTC
>TRBV5-1|TRBJ1-1|NA|NA
CASRRGWGTEAFF
TGCGCCAGCAGGAGGGGGTGGGGAACTGAAGCTTTCTTT
>TRBV7-9|TRBJ2-3|NA|NA
CASTTPGAEGSRTQYF
TGTGCCAGCACCACTCCGGGAGCGGAGGGCTCACGCACGCAGTATTTT
>TRBV25-1|TRBJ2-1|TRBD2|NA
CASSAERRETQFF
TGTGCCAGCAGTGCTGAGCGGCGGGAGACTCAGTTCTTC
>TRBV5-4|TRBJ2-7|TRBD1|NA
CASSLGQGASYEQYF
TGTGCCAGCAGCTTGGGCCAGGGGGCTTCCTACGAGCAGTACTTC
>TRBV5-6|TRBJ1-2|TRBD1|NA
CASSLIKGAEGYTF
TGTGCCAGCAGCTTGATAAAGGGGGCGGAGGGCTACACCTTC
>TRBV6-1|TRBJ2-7|NA|NA
CASSGNRDYEQYF
TGTGCCAGCAGTGGGAACCGAGACTACGAGCAGTACTTC
>TRBV30|TRBJ2-7|NA|NA
CAWSLARDEQYF
TGTGCCTGGAGCCTGGCGAGGGACGAGCAGTACTTC
>TRBV5-6|TRBJ2-3|TRBD2|NA
CASSSTSGVPQSTDTQYF
TGTGCCAGCAGCTCGACTAGCGGGGTCCCTCAAAGCACAGATACGCAGTATTTT
>TRBV6-6|TRBJ2-1|TRBD2|NA
CASTLGGGSYNEQFF
TGTGCCAGCACTCTCGGGGGGGGGTCCTACAATGAGCAGTTCTTC
>TRBV6-1|TRBJ2-7|TRBD1|NA
CASSESNRGLSVREQYF
TGTGCCAGCAGTGAATCCAACAGGGGTCTTTCCGTACGGGAGCAGTACTTC
>TRBV6-5|TRBJ2-7|NA|NA
CASSYSGLDYEQYF
TGTGCCAGCAGTTACTCTGGACTCGACTACGAGCAGTACTTC
>TRBV5-1|TRBJ2-2|TRBD1|few
CASSGTGGELFF
TGCGCCAGCAGCGGGACAGGCGGGGAGCTGTTTTTT
>TRBV6-1|TRBJ2-1|NA|NA
CASSDPGLGDEQFF
TGTGCCAGCAGCGACCCTGGACTGGGCGATGAGCAGTTCTTC
>TRBV18|TRBJ2-7|NA|once
CASSPPRSAGEQYF
TGTGCCAGCTCCCCGCCCAGAAGCGCAGGCGAGCAGTACTTC
>TRBV13|TRBJ1-2|NA|once
CASSLGAGWPYGYTF
TGTGCCAGCAGCTTAGGGGCAGGGTGGCCCTATGGCTACACCTTC
>TRBV27|TRBJ2-3|TRBD2|NA
CASSSSGGRDTQYF
TGTGCCAGCAGTTCTAGCGGGGGCAGGGATACGCAGTATTTT
>TRBV9|TRBJ2-2|NA|NA
CASSAAGNTGELFF
TGTGCCAGCAGCGCTGCTGGGAACACCGGGGAGCTGTTTTTT
>TRBV5-1|TRBJ1-4|NA|NA
CASSHARGQTNEKLFF
TGCGCCAGCAGCCATGCTCGGGGACAAACTAATGAAAAACTGTTTTTT
>TRBV6-6|TRBJ1-1|TRBD1|NA
CASSYETGGMNTEAFF
TGTGCCAGCAGTTACGAGACAGGGGGTATGAACACTGAAGCTTTCTTT
>TRBV7-2|TRBJ2-7|NA|NA
CASSPVSSYEQYF
TGTGCCAGCAGCCCGGTGAGCTCCTACGAGCAGTACTTC
>TRBV9|TRBJ2-2|NA|NA
CASSVVMGTGELFF
TGTGCCAGCAGCGTAGTTATGGGCACCGGGGAGCTGTTTTTT
>TRBV11-2|TRBJ2-7|NA|NA
CASNSGAREQYF
TGTGCCAGCAATTCCGGGGCGAGGGAGCAGTACTTC
>TRBV7-3|TRBJ2-1|NA|NA
CASSLDGGTYNEQFF
TGTGCCAGCAGCTTAGATGGGGGGACCTACAATGAGCAGTTCTTC
>TRBV9|TRBJ1-1|NA|NA
CASSFGGLTEAFF
TGTGCCAGCAGCTTCGGGGGGCTCACTGAAGCTTTCTTT
>TRBV5-4|TRBJ2-7|TRBD1|NA
CASSWDRGLSYEQYF
TGTGCCAGCAGCTGGGACAGGGGGCTCTCCTACGAGCAGTACTTC
>TRBV27|TRBJ1-1|TRBD1|NA
CASSSLGTGVVTEAFF
TGTGCCAGCAGTTCCCTCGGGACAGGGGTGGTCACTGAAGCTTTCTTT